This T cell receptor (beta chain) was sequenced during a study of siplizumab effects on memory and regulatory T cells. This CDR3 spans 16 amino acids. Germline V gives CDR1 MDHEN, CDR2 SYDVKM. J gave up 6 bases and V 6 bases, and 13 bases lay outside the gene matches. Study-wide results and caveats: Both greater diversity than memory cells and a major contribution to the alloresponse seemed to characterize naive T cells.

Profiling relied on immunoSEQ multiplex PCR, and the TCRdb table lists in-frame clones only, not all of them. The sample yields about 97,000 clones, approximately 90% seen once. A note on this clone: Its antigen is currently unknown.

The specimen was CD4+ T cells sorted from blood. The chain carries TRBV28 and TRBJ1-1; 10 nucleotides align to TRBD1. This TCR came from a human donor in good health. The DNA of the CDR3 is TGTGCCAGCAGCCCGGCCGGGACAGGGGACCGGGCTGAAGCTTTCTTT. Translation: CASSPAGTGDRAEAFF. Using reference TRBV28 and TRBJ1-1 for the parts outside the CDR3, the full variable domain is DVKVTQSSRYLVKRTGEKVFLECVQDMDHENMFWYRQDPGLGLRLIYFSYDVKMKEKGDIPEGYSVSREKKERFSLILESASTNQTSMYLCASSPAGTGDRAEAFFGQGTRLTVV.